This T cell receptor beta chain was recovered during a study of shared clonotypes between healthy human individuals. The CDR3 spans 13 residues. Germline V gene lookup returns CDR1 SGHDN and CDR2 FVKESK. V lost 0 bases to trimming and J lost 5 bases, with 7 bases between them. The repertoire was sequenced with immunoSEQ multiplex PCR; TCRdb's copy has only in-frame clones and lacks some. The sample carries some 2,500,000 clones, roughly 90% recorded once. This clonotype was obtained from a man younger than 30 in good health. Some clones in this sample may be carry-over from other donors' samples. What was sequenced was naive CD4+ T cells from PBMCs. Stated subset: CD45RA+ positively selected. The chain joins TRBV14 to TRBJ1-2; D is undetermined. CDR3 sequence: CASSQDLSYGYTF. The DNA for the CDR3 is TGTGCCAGCAGCCAAGACCTATCATATGGCTACACCTTC.